The present entry profiles one T cell receptor (beta chain) with its context. Its antigen is as yet unknown. Profiling relied on immunoSEQ multiplex PCR, and the TCRdb table lists in-frame clones only, not all of them. The sample lists about 92,000 clones, just under 80% occurring once. V lost 3 bases and J lost 2, with 9 bases in between. CDR1 and CDR2 (germline): MNHEY, SMNVEV (reference sequence). The CDR3 has 14 amino acids. Time point denoted: baseline, week 1 (first vaccination visit). The treatment denotes: pre-vaccination baseline after standard-of-care therapy. Donors' newly diagnosed IDH1-mutant WHO grade 3 or 4 astrocytomas lacked nuclear ATRX. This specimen belongs to a study of a mutant IDH1 vaccine in newly diagnosed glioma. Study details: Every participant had undergone radiotherapy, temozolomide, or both before, and most underwent both.

Findings and caveats of the study: There seemed to be no relation between pseudoprogression and changes in top peripheral T cell clonotypes. Patients showed vaccine-induced immune responses at a rate of about 93%.

Here the sequenced sample was PBMCs, taken from a glioma patient treated with radiotherapy, temozolomide or both. The receptor's source is a man aged 35 to 55 with glioma. J is TRBJ2-3 and V is TRBV27; D gene unclear. The chain's CDR3 is CASSFGLSTDTQYF. The CDR3 region has the DNA TGTGCCAGCAGTTTCGGTCTGTCCACAGATACGCAGTATTTT.